This TCR beta chain was observed in a study of molecular identifiers for immune sequencing clone quantification. Whole-study context: RNA, taken in replicates from approximately 20,000 or 98,000 naive CD8 cells, was split five ways, with four sequenced. Study-wide points: More than 98% of effector molecules, versus under 1% of naive-cell molecules, belonged to clones above 20 RNA copies. Highly expanded clone sizes could end up underestimated if a barcode were shared by identical TCR molecules.

Previously described methods with listed TCR primers produced the bulk TCR libraries. Each CDR3 protein is one row after TCRdb ran MiXCR on the PCR reads. In the table there are hundreds of thousands of distinct CDR3 sequences, about 21% of which are singletons. This clonotype has at least ten counts. As yet, its antigen is unknown. The CDR3 runs to 16 residues. The V end lost 5 bases, the J end lost 8 bases, and 22 bases lay between the germline ends. CDR1 is MDHEN and CDR2 is SYDVKM in the germline V gene. Sequencing was performed on naive CD8+ T cells from blood, with Jurkat cell RNA spiked in. As to subset: FACS-sorted CD8+CD4-CCR7+CD45RA+ naive T cells. The rearrangement joins TRBV28 to TRBJ2-1; D might be TRBD1 (6 bases). This receptor was taken from a human donor in good health. Some libraries in this study had Jurkat cell RNA spiked in. CDR3 loop: CASSVVEDSVVDEQFF. Here the CDR3 DNA reads TGTGCCAGCAGTGTAGTGGAGGACAGCGTTGTGGATGAGCAGTTCTTC.